This entry describes one TCR beta chain. The antigen remains unidentified. These data come from a study of T cells in Graves' hyperthyroidism and ophthalmopathy. Study results and caveats: A model using 13 V-J features told ophthalmopathy apart from stable hyperthyroidism.

Researchers took RNA transcripts and amplified the TCR beta CDR3 regions from them. Initially, a first-round RT-PCR of the TCR CDR3 employed the HTBI primer set. One entry per CDR3 protein results from TCRdb running MiXCR on the multiplex PCR reads. The sample carries under 350,000 distinct CDR3 sequences, 18% recorded once. CDR3 length: 15 residues. Trimming removed 8 bases from V and 1 base from J; junction bases left unmatched: 10. Germline values: CDR1 DFQATT, CDR2 SNEGSKA (reference sequence). This clonotype originated in a woman aged 45-65 years with Graves' hyperthyroidism. Sample: blood. The V call is TRBV20-1, the J call TRBJ2-5; 10 bases fit TRBD2. This CDR3 is CSYLAGDDSQETQYF. CDR3 coding DNA: TGCAGTTATCTAGCGGGGGATGATAGCCAAGAGACCCAGTACTTC.